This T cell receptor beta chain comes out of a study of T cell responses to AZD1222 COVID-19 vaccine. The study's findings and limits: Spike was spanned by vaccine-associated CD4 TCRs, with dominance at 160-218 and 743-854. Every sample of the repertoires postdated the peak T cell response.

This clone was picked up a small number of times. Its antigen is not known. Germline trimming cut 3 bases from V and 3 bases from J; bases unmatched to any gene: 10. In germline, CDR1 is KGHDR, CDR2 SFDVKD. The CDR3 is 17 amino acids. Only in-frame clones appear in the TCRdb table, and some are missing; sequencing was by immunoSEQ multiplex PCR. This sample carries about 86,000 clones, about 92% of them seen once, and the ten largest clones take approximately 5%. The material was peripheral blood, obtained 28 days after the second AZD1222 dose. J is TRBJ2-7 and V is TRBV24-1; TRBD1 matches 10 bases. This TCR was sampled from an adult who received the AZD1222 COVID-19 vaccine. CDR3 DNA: TGTGCCACCAGTGATACGCTCCCGCGGACAGGGGGCTACGAGCAGTACGTC. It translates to CATSDTLPRTGGYEQYV.